This is a list of T cell receptor beta chains from one sample in a study of cytomegalovirus exposure and HLA in healthy donors. Sequenced by immunoSEQ multiplex PCR; TCRdb stores in-frame clones only, minus some. Among some 130,000 clones listed, over 70% were seen once. Sequenced input: PBMCs. These receptors all come from a man between 25 and 39 years old in good health and CMV-seronegative. Each CDR3 is given with its conserved first and last residue. The D gene is left open where the match is weak. Only some rows state a clone size, as once, few, many or a class for expanded clones.

clone size: .
J gene: TRBJ2-5
D gene: TRBD1
V gene: TRBV6-5
CDR3 length: 15
CDR3 DNA: TGTGCCAGCAGTTACTCGCAAGGGGGCGGAGAGACCCAGTACTTC
CDR3 protein: CASSYSQGGGETQYF

clone size: few
J gene: TRBJ2-7
D gene: TRBD2
V gene: TRBV30
CDR3 length: 14
CDR3 DNA: TGTGCCTGGAGTGTAGCGGGAGGGTCCTACGAGCAGTACTTC
CDR3 protein: CAWSVAGGSYEQYF

clone size: .
J gene: TRBJ2-1
D gene: .
V gene: TRBV18
CDR3 length: 17
CDR3 DNA: TGTGCCAGCTCACCATCGGGGATATCAGCCTCCTACAATGAGCAGTTCTTC
CDR3 protein: CASSPSGISASYNEQFF

clone size: .
J gene: TRBJ2-7
D gene: .
V gene: TRBV5-1
CDR3 length: 16
CDR3 DNA: TGCGCCAGCAGCTTATCCCCAGCGGGTGTCTCCTACGAGCAGTACTTC
CDR3 protein: CASSLSPAGVSYEQYF

clone size: .
J gene: TRBJ2-3
D gene: TRBD2
V gene: TRBV5-8
CDR3 length: 13
CDR3 DNA: TGTGCCAGCGCGGCGGGAGTGACAGATACGCAGTATTTT
CDR3 protein: CASAAGVTDTQYF

clone size: once
J gene: TRBJ1-1
D gene: .
V gene: TRBV7-8
CDR3 length: 16
CDR3 DNA: TGTGCCAGCATCATATTCGACGGGGAGGGCGACACTGAAGCTTTCTTT
CDR3 protein: CASIIFDGEGDTEAFF

clone size: .
J gene: TRBJ2-7
D gene: .
V gene: TRBV30
CDR3 length: 13
CDR3 DNA: TGTGCCTGGAGCTCACAGGGTTATCACGAGCAGTACTTC
CDR3 protein: CAWSSQGYHEQYF

clone size: .
J gene: TRBJ1-1
D gene: TRBD1
V gene: TRBV14
CDR3 length: 17
CDR3 DNA: TGTGCCAGCAGCCAAGAAAGAGGGACAGGGTGGAGCACTGAAGCTTTCTTT
CDR3 protein: CASSQERGTGWSTEAFF

clone size: .
J gene: TRBJ2-7
D gene: .
V gene: TRBV30
CDR3 length: 15
CDR3 DNA: TGTGCCTGGAGTGTACCGCACCGGGTCCCCTACGAGCAGTACTTC
CDR3 protein: CAWSVPHRVPYEQYF

clone size: .
J gene: TRBJ2-7
D gene: TRBD2
V gene: TRBV2
CDR3 length: 16
CDR3 DNA: TGTGCCAGCAGTGAAGGGACTAGCGGGAGAGGTAGCGAGCAGTACTTC
CDR3 protein: CASSEGTSGRGSEQYF

clone size: .
J gene: TRBJ2-7
D gene: TRBD2
V gene: TRBV19
CDR3 length: 16
CDR3 DNA: TGTGCCAGTAGTGATACTGGGGGGGGGAGCTCCTACGAGCAGTACTTC
CDR3 protein: CASSDTGGGSSYEQYF

clone size: few
J gene: TRBJ1-3
D gene: .
V gene: TRBV4-1
CDR3 length: 16
CDR3 DNA: TGCGCCAGCAGCCAAGCGGCGGTCGGTTCTGGAAACACCATATATTTT
CDR3 protein: CASSQAAVGSGNTIYF

clone size: .
J gene: TRBJ2-5
D gene: TRBD2
V gene: TRBV5-4
CDR3 length: 15
CDR3 DNA: TGTGCCAGCAGCTTGGTGGGCTGGGGGGGGGAGACCCAGTACTTC
CDR3 protein: CASSLVGWGGETQYF

clone size: .
J gene: TRBJ2-7
D gene: TRBD1
V gene: TRBV6-5
CDR3 length: 15
CDR3 DNA: TGTGCCAGCAGTTACGCTGGGACAGGGGCCTACGAGCAGTACTTC
CDR3 protein: CASSYAGTGAYEQYF

clone size: .
J gene: TRBJ1-2
D gene: .
V gene: TRBV28
CDR3 length: 16
CDR3 DNA: TGTGCCAGCAGACCTCTCCCCCCGGGTAGCGGCTATGGCTACACCTTC
CDR3 protein: CASRPLPPGSGYGYTF

clone size: .
J gene: TRBJ2-3
D gene: TRBD2
V gene: TRBV5-1
CDR3 length: 16
CDR3 DNA: TGCGCCAGCAGCCCCCTGACTAGCGGGACCGCAGATACGCAGTATTTT
CDR3 protein: CASSPLTSGTADTQYF

clone size: .
J gene: TRBJ2-7
D gene: TRBD2
V gene: TRBV11-2
CDR3 length: 15
CDR3 DNA: TGTGCCAGCAGCTCTGTGCTAGCGGGAGGGTACGAGCAGTACTTC
CDR3 protein: CASSSVLAGGYEQYF

clone size: .
J gene: TRBJ1-2
D gene: .
V gene: TRBV28
CDR3 length: 12
CDR3 DNA: TGTGCCAGCACAAGACAGGAGGTGAGCTACACCTTC
CDR3 protein: CASTRQEVSYTF

clone size: .
J gene: TRBJ2-1
D gene: TRBD2
V gene: TRBV7-9
CDR3 length: 15
CDR3 DNA: TGTGCCAGCAGCTTTGGGACTAGCGGGAGGAATGAGCAGTTCTTC
CDR3 protein: CASSFGTSGRNEQFF

clone size: .
J gene: TRBJ1-5
D gene: TRBD1
V gene: TRBV6-1
CDR3 length: 15
CDR3 DNA: TGTGCCAGCAGGGTACAGGGGGCGAACAATCAGCCCCAGCATTTT
CDR3 protein: CASRVQGANNQPQHF

clone size: .
J gene: TRBJ2-7
D gene: TRBD2
V gene: TRBV7-2
CDR3 length: 14
CDR3 DNA: TGTGCCAGCAGCTTAGGCGGGAGTCGGGCCGAGCAGTACTTC
CDR3 protein: CASSLGGSRAEQYF

clone size: .
J gene: TRBJ1-2
D gene: .
V gene: TRBV19
CDR3 length: 11
CDR3 DNA: TGTGCCACCTACCGTGCCTATGGCTACACCTTC
CDR3 protein: CATYRAYGYTF

clone size: .
J gene: TRBJ2-7
D gene: TRBD2
V gene: TRBV27
CDR3 length: 14
CDR3 DNA: TGTGCCACCAGGGGACTAGCGGATTCCTACGAGCAGTACTTC
CDR3 protein: CATRGLADSYEQYF

clone size: .
J gene: TRBJ1-2
D gene: .
V gene: TRBV11-2
CDR3 length: 13
CDR3 DNA: TGTGCCAGCAGCATTTCCGGGGGCTATGGCTACACCTTC
CDR3 protein: CASSISGGYGYTF

clone size: once
J gene: TRBJ2-3
D gene: .
V gene: TRBV5-4
CDR3 length: 16
CDR3 DNA: TGTGCCAGCAGCTTAGGAGAGGAAAGAGGTCCAGATACGCAGTATTTT
CDR3 protein: CASSLGEERGPDTQYF

clone size: .
J gene: TRBJ1-2
D gene: .
V gene: TRBV7-8
CDR3 length: 15
CDR3 DNA: TGTGCCAGCAGCTTAAGGGGACTAAACAACTATGGCTACACCTTC
CDR3 protein: CASSLRGLNNYGYTF

clone size: .
J gene: TRBJ2-3
D gene: TRBD2
V gene: TRBV5-1
CDR3 length: 16
CDR3 DNA: TGCGCCAGCAGCTTGGATACTAGCGGGAGGCTCCAAACGCAGTATTTT
CDR3 protein: CASSLDTSGRLQTQYF

clone size: .
J gene: TRBJ2-7
D gene: .
V gene: TRBV5-6
CDR3 length: 16
CDR3 DNA: TGTGCCAGCAGCCGAACAGGGCGCGCCCCTTCTCGGGAGCAGTACTTC
CDR3 protein: CASSRTGRAPSREQYF

clone size: once
J gene: TRBJ2-5
D gene: TRBD2
V gene: TRBV25-1
CDR3 length: 13
CDR3 DNA: TGTGCCAGCAGTACTAGCGGGAAGGAGACCCAGTACTTC
CDR3 protein: CASSTSGKETQYF

clone size: .
J gene: TRBJ2-7
D gene: TRBD2
V gene: TRBV6-5
CDR3 length: 14
CDR3 DNA: TGTGCCAGCAGTTACGGGGGGGGCTCCTACGAGCAGTACTTC
CDR3 protein: CASSYGGGSYEQYF

clone size: .
J gene: TRBJ2-5
D gene: TRBD2
V gene: TRBV5-1
CDR3 length: 15
CDR3 DNA: TGCGCCAGCAGCTTGTTTTCTAGCGGGACGGAGACCCAGTACTTC
CDR3 protein: CASSLFSSGTETQYF

clone size: .
J gene: TRBJ1-1
D gene: .
V gene: TRBV7-2
CDR3 length: 15
CDR3 DNA: TGTGCCAGCAGCTTGGGAACGGGAATGAACACTGAAGCTTTCTTT
CDR3 protein: CASSLGTGMNTEAFF

clone size: .
J gene: TRBJ2-1
D gene: TRBD2
V gene: TRBV4-1
CDR3 length: 12
CDR3 DNA: TGCGCCAGCAGCCCCGGGGGGGGTGAGCAGTTCTTC
CDR3 protein: CASSPGGGEQFF

clone size: .
J gene: TRBJ2-7
D gene: .
V gene: TRBV6-5
CDR3 length: 14
CDR3 DNA: TGTGCCAGCAGTTACTCGGCCCCTGGCTACGAGCAGTACTTC
CDR3 protein: CASSYSAPGYEQYF

clone size: .
J gene: TRBJ2-3
D gene: TRBD2
V gene: TRBV7-2
CDR3 length: 13
CDR3 DNA: TGTGCCAGCAGGGGGGGGTCTACAGATACGCAGTATTTT
CDR3 protein: CASRGGSTDTQYF